This entry describes one T cell receptor beta chain. The CDR3 consists of 17 residues. CDR1 and CDR2 (germline): MNHEY, SMNVEV (reference sequence). Trimming cost V 7 bases and J 4 bases, with 24 bases left between them. The data belong to a study of OX40 agonist ivuxolimab in advanced cancers. Study summary: The dose-escalation cohort had hepatocellular carcinoma, melanoma, renal cell or head and neck cancer.

Profiled with immunoSEQ multiplex PCR; TCRdb holds only in-frame clones, not every one. The table has roughly 100,000 clones, about 96% seen once. The specimen was CD4+ or CD8+ T cells sorted from blood, collected in a trial of the OX40 agonist ivuxolimab. The TCR was taken from an adult with an advanced solid tumor such as melanoma, head and neck, liver or kidney cancer. V and J are TRBV27 and TRBJ2-3; D not resolved. CDR3 nucleotides: TGTGCCAGCACATCTCTTTCGAGCCAGTATATAGCAGATACGCAGTATTTT. Its protein product is CASTSLSSQYIADTQYF.